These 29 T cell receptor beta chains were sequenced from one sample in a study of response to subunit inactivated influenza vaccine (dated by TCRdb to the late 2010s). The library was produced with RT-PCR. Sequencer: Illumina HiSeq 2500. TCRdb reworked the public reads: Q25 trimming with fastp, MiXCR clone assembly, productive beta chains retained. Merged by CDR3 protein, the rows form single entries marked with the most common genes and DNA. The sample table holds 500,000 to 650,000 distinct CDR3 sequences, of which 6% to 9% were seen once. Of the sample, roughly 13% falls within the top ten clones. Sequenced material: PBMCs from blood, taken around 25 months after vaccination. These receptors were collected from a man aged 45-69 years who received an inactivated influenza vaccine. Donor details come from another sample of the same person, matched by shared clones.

The CDR3 coding sequence is TGCAGTGCCAACAGCTTTTCAGGGACCTACGAGCAGTACTTC. The encoded protein is CSANSFSGTYEQYF. The chain links TRBV20-1 to TRBJ2-7; D perhaps matches TRBD1 (5 bases). The V end was cut by 6 bases, the J end by 2 bases, with 17 bases between. Looked up from germline, CDR1 is DFQATT and CDR2 is SNEGSKA (reference sequence). CDR3 size: 14 residues.

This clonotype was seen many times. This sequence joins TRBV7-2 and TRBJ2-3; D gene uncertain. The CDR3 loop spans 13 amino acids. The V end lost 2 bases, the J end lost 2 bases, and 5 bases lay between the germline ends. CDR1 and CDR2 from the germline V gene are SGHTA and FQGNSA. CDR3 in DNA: TGTGCCAGCAGCTTACAGGTCACAGATACGCAGTATTTT. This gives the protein CASSLQVTDTQYF.

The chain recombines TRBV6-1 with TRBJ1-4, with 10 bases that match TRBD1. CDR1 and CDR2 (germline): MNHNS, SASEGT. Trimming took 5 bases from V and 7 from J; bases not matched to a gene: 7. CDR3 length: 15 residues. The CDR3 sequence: CASSMTGGFLEKLFF. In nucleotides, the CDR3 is TGTGCCAGCAGTATGACAGGGGGCTTCCTTGAAAAACTGTTTTTT.

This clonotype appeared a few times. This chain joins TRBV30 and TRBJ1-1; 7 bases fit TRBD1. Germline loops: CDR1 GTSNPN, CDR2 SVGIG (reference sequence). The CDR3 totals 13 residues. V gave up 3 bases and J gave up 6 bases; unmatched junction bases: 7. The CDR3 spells CAWRGGQWAEAFF. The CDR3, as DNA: TGTGCCTGGAGGGGGGGACAGTGGGCTGAAGCTTTCTTT.

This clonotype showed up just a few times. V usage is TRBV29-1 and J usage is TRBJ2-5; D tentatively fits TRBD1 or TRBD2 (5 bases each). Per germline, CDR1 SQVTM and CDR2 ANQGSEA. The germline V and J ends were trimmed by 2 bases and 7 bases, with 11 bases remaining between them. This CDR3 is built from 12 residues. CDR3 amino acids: CSVERGAGTQYF. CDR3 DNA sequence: TGCAGCGTTGAAAGGGGAGCAGGGACCCAGTACTTC. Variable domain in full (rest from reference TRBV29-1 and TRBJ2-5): SAVISQKPSRDICQRGTSLTIQCQVDSQVTMMFWYRQQPGQSLTLIATANQGSEATYESGFVIDKFPISRPNLTFSTLTVSNMSPEDSSIYLCSVERGAGTQYFGPGTRLLVL.

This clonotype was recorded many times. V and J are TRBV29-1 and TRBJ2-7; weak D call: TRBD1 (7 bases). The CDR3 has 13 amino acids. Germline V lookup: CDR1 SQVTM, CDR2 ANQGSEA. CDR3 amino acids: CGVGGQRSYEQYF. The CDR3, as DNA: TGCGGGGTGGGGGGACAGAGGTCCTACGAGCAGTACTTC.

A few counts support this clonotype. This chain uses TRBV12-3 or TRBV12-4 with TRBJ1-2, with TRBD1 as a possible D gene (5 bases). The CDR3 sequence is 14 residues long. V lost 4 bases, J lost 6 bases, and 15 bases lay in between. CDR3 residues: CASSSSGTSHGYTF. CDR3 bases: TGTGCCAGCAGTTCTAGCGGGACTTCACATGGCTACACCTTC.

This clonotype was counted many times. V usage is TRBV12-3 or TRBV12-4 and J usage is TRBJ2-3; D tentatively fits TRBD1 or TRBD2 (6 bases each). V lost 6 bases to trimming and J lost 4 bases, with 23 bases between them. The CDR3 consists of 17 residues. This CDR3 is CASSLGWGRDQADTQYF. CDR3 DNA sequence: TGTGCCAGCAGCCTTGGATGGGGGCGGGATCAGGCAGATACGCAGTATTTT.

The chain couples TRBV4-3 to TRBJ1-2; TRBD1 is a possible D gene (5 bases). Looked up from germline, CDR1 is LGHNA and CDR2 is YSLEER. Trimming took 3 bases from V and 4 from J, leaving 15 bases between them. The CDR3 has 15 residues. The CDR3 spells CASSQGGREFYGYTF. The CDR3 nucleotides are TGCGCCAGCAGCCAGGGGGGAAGGGAATTCTATGGCTACACCTTC.

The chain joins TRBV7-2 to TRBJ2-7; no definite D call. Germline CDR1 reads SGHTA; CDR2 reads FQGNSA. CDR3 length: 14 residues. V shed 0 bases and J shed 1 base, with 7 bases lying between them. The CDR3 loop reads CASSLAHGSYEQYF. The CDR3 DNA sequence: TGTGCCAGCAGCTTAGCGCACGGTTCCTACGAGCAGTACTTC.

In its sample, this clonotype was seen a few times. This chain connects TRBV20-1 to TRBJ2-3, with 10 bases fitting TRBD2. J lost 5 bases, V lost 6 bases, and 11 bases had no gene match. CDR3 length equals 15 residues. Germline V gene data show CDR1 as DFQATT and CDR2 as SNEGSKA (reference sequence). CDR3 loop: CSAQSLAGVGDTQYF. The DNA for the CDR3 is TGCAGTGCGCAGAGTCTAGCGGGGGTCGGAGATACGCAGTATTTT.

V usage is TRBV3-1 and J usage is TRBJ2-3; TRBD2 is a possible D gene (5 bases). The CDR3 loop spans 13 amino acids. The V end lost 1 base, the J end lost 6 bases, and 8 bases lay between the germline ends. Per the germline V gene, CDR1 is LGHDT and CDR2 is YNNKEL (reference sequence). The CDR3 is CASSQGTGDTQYF. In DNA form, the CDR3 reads TGTGCCAGCAGCCAAGGTACGGGGGATACGCAGTATTTT.

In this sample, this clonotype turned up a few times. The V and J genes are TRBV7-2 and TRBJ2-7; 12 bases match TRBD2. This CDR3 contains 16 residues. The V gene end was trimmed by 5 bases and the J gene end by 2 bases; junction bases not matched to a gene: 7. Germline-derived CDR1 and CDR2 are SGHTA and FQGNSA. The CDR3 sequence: CASSPWTSGNTYEQYF. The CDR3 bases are TGTGCCAGCAGCCCCTGGACTAGCGGGAACACCTACGAGCAGTACTTC.

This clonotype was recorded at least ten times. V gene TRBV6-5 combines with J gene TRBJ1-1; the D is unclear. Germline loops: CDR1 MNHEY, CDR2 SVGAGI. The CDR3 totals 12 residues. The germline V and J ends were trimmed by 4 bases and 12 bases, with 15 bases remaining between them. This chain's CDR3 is CASSFSGRQTFF. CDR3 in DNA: TGTGCCAGCAGTTTCTCCGGGCGACAAACTTTCTTT.

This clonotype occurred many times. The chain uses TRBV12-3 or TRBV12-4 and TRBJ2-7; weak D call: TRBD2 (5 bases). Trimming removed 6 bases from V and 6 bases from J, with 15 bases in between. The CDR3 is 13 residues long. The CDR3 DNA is TGTGCCAGCAGGTCCAGAGGGAGCGGCGAGCAGTACTTC. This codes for CASRSRGSGEQYF.

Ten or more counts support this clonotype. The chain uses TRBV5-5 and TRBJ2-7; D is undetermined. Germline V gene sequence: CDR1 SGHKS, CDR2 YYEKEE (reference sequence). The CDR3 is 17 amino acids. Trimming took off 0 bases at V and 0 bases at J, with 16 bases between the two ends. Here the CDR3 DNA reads TGTGCCAGCAGCTTGGCCCAAGGCTCAGCACGCTCCTACGAGCAGTACTTC. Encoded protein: CASSLAQGSARSYEQYF.

The CDR3 is CASSLAEDEQFF. The DNA of the CDR3 is TGCGCCAGCAGCTTGGCCGAGGATGAGCAGTTCTTC. The chain joins TRBV5-1 to TRBJ2-1; D gene ambiguous. The CDR3 has 12 amino acids. Germline V lookup: CDR1 SGHRS, CDR2 YFSETQ. V was shortened by 0 bases and J by 8 bases, with 6 bases between the two germline ends.

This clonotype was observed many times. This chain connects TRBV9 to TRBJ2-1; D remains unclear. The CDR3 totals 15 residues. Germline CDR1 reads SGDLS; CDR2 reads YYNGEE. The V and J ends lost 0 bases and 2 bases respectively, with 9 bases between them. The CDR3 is CASSVDPRTYNEQFF. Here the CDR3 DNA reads TGTGCCAGCAGCGTAGACCCCCGAACCTACAATGAGCAGTTCTTC. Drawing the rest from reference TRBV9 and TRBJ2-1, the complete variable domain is DSGVTQTPKHLITATGQRVTLRCSPRSGDLSVYWYQQSLDQGLQFLIQYYNGEERAKGNILERFSAQQFPDLHSELNLSSLELGDSALYFCASSVDPRTYNEQFFGPGTRLTVL.

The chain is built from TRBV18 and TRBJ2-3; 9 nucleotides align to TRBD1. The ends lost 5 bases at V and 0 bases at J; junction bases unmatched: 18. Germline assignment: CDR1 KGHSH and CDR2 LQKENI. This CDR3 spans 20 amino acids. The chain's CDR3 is CASSSRPGQGTGGSTDTQYF. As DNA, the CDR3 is TGTGCCAGCTCATCGAGACCGGGACAGGGCACCGGAGGGAGCACAGATACGCAGTATTTT.

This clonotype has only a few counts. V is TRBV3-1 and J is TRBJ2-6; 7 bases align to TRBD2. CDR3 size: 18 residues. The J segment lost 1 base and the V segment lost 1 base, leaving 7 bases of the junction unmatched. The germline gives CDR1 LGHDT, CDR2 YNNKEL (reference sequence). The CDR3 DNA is TGTGCCAGCAGCCAAGTTCGCGGGAGAGGATCTGGGGCCAACGTCCTGACTTTC. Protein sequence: CASSQVRGRGSGANVLTF. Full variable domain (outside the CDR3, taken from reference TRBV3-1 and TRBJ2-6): DTAVSQTPKYLVTQMGNDKSIKCEQNLGHDTMYWYKQDSKKFLKIMFSYNNKELIINETVPNRFSPKSPDKAHLNLHINSLELGDSAVYFCASSQVRGRGSGANVLTFGAGSRLTVL.

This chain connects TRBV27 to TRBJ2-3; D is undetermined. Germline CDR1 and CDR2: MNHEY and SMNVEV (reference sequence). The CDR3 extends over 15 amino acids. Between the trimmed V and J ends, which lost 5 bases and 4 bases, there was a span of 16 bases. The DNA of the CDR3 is TGTGCCAGCAGTACTGGTCGAACCTGGGCAGATACGCAGTATTTT. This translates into CASSTGRTWADTQYF.

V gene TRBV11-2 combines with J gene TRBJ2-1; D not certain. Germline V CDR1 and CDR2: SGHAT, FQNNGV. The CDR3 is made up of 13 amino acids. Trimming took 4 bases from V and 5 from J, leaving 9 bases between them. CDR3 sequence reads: CASSWSLNNEQFF. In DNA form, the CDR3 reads TGTGCCAGCAGCTGGAGTTTAAACAATGAGCAGTTCTTC.

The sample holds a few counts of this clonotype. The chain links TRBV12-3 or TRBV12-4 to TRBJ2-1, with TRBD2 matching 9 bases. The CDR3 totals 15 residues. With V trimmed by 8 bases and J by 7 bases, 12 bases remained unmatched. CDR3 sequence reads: CASSSGLAMGNEQFF. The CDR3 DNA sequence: TGTGCCAGCTCCTCGGGACTAGCAATGGGGAATGAGCAGTTCTTC.

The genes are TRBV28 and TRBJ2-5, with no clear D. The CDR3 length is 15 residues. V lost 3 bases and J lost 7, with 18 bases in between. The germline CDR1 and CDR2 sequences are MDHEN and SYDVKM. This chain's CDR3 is CASSLWGQASRTQYF. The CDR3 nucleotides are TGTGCCAGCAGTTTGTGGGGTCAGGCCTCCCGGACCCAGTACTTC.

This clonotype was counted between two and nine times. The DNA for the CDR3 is TGTGCCAGCAGCGACGAGGGGACTAGCGTGAACGAGCAGTACTTC. It codes for CASSDEGTSVNEQYF. The genes are TRBV9 and TRBJ2-7; 10 bases match TRBD2. The CDR3 loop spans 15 amino acids. V shed 3 bases and J 5 bases; nucleotides not matched to a gene: 8. Per the germline V gene, CDR1 is SGDLS and CDR2 is YYNGEE.

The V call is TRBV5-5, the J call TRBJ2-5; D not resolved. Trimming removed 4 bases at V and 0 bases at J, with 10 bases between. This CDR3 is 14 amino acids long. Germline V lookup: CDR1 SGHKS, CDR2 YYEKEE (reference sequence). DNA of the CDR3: TGTGCCAGCAGCATATACGGATACCAAGAGACCCAGTACTTC. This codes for CASSIYGYQETQYF.

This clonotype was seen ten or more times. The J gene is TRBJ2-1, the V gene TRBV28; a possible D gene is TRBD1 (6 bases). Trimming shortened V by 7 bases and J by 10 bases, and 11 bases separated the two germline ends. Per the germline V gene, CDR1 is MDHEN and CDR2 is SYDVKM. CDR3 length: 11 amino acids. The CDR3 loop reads CASNVGAEQFF. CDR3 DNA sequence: TGTGCCAGCAACGTGGGGGCGGAGCAGTTCTTC.

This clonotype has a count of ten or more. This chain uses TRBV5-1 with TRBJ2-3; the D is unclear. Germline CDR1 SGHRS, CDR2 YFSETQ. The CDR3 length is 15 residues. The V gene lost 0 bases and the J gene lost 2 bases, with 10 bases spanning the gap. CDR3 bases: TGCGCCAGCAGCTTGGATGCGGACCTCACAGATACGCAGTATTTT. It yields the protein CASSLDADLTDTQYF.

The DNA for the CDR3 is TGCGCCAGCAGCCGCGGGACAGGGTGGCACGAGCAGTACTTC. Translated: CASSRGTGWHEQYF. The chain uses TRBV5-1 and TRBJ2-7; 9 bases align to TRBD1. J was trimmed by 5 bases and V by 4 bases; bases with no gene match: 7. Germline CDR1 reads SGHRS; CDR2 reads YFSETQ. The CDR3 is 14 residues long.